This T cell receptor (beta chain) was sequenced for a study of cytomegalovirus exposure and HLA in healthy donors. Germline values: CDR1 SEHNR, CDR2 FQNEAQ (reference sequence). The CDR3 totals 15 residues. Trimming at V came to 3 bases and at J to 8 bases, leaving 8 bases not matched to a gene. The PCR made use of 60 Vbeta and 13 Jbeta primers. Profiled with immunoSEQ multiplex PCR; TCRdb holds only in-frame clones, not every one. The table records over 150,000 clones, 70% to 85% of them present only once. Sequences were obtained from PBMCs. The clonotype was recovered from a man between 35 and 55 years old in good health and CMV-seronegative. The rearrangement joins TRBV7-9 to TRBJ2-1; 9 bases match TRBD2. CDR3 sequence reads: CASSFSGRGGDEQFF. In DNA form, the CDR3 reads TGTGCCAGCAGCTTTAGCGGGAGAGGTGGTGATGAGCAGTTCTTC.